The T cell receptor (beta chain) described here comes from a study of OX40 agonist ivuxolimab in advanced cancers. Describing the broader study: The costimulatory receptor OX40 (CD134) was targeted by ivuxolimab, a fully human IgG2 agonistic monoclonal antibody. Prior anti-PD-1, anti-PD-L1 or anti-CTLA-4 therapy was permitted, and checkpoint inhibitors had been received by about 37% of dose-escalation patients. The paper covers the monotherapy dose-escalation part of the phase I ivuxolimab trial, which included N ≈ 50 patients. Intravenous ivuxolimab was administered to patients every 2 weeks at six dose levels: 0.01, 0.1, 0.3, 1.5, 3 and 10 mg/kg. Among the roughly 50 dose-escalation patients, around 19 had hepatocellular carcinoma, 15 or so melanoma, 9 renal cell carcinoma and 9 head and neck cancer. Peripheral TCRbeta sequencing was intended to test whether TCR sequence diversity was altered and clonal T-cell expansion was caused by ivuxolimab. In the dose-escalation cohort, 82.7% of patients were male, and the mean age was roughly 60 years, with a range of roughly 23 to 85. Three dose-escalation patients achieved partial responses, one with hepatocellular carcinoma and two with cutaneous melanoma.

For sequencing of the TCRbeta CDR3 region, genomic DNA was extracted from the sorted cells. TCRbeta CDR3 regions were sequenced using the immunoSEQ Assay. The table was pulled from immuneACCESS by TCRdb, which kept in-frame rearrangements only. Such tables lose some clones; where checked, under half of the loss comes from unresolved V genes, and the rest has no known cause. In all, the sample holds under 85,000 clones, and around 80% of those were seen once. Over 4% of the sample is held by the ten biggest clonotypes. Inclusive of the bounding cysteine and phenylalanine, the CDR3 is 14 residues long. Only CDR3 DNA remains: 42 bases, in frame from the first base. V lost 6 bases and J lost 6 bases; the stretch between them is 15 bases long. The germline V gene yields MNHEY for CDR1 and SVGAGI for CDR2. Here is what the overall study found, with its caveats: Partial responders in the 0.1-3.0 mg/kg groups had among the lowest normalized peripheral clonal expansion, especially among CD8+ T cells. On average, CD8+ T cells showed more expanded clones than CD4+ T cells after ivuxolimab. Clonal expansion of both CD4+ and CD8+ blood T cells was observed from baseline to week 6 at doses 0.1 to 3.0 mg/kg. Low levels of normalized T-cell clonal expansion were also seen in some nonresponding patients. Antigen specificity was not determined for the clonally expanded peripheral T cells.

On this clone itself: No cognate antigen has been identified for it. Qualities for individual bases were not recorded, and no much larger clone is one base off.

The trial excluded patients who had a history of autoimmune disease or who were on systemic immunosuppression. In every dose cohort, peripheral blood was drawn for TCR sequencing at baseline, cycle 4 day 1, and cycle 7 day 1. The samples were drawn from a first-in-human, open-label, multicenter phase I dose-escalation trial of ivuxolimab. Adults with locally advanced or metastatic melanoma, renal cell carcinoma, hepatocellular carcinoma or head and neck squamous cell carcinoma were enrolled in the trial. Before TCR sequencing, CD4+ T cells and CD8+ T cells were sorted from peripheral blood as separate populations.

In this chain, TRBV6-5 is recombined with TRBJ1-3, with the D gene uncertain. The sequence was collected from an adult with an advanced solid tumor such as melanoma, head and neck, liver or kidney cancer. The sample here was CD4+ or CD8+ T cells sorted from blood, taken in a trial of the OX40 agonist ivuxolimab. CDR3 loop: CASRGGGLENTIYF. In nucleotides, the sequence is TGTGCCAGCAGGGGAGGAGGCCTCGAAAACACCATATATTTT.